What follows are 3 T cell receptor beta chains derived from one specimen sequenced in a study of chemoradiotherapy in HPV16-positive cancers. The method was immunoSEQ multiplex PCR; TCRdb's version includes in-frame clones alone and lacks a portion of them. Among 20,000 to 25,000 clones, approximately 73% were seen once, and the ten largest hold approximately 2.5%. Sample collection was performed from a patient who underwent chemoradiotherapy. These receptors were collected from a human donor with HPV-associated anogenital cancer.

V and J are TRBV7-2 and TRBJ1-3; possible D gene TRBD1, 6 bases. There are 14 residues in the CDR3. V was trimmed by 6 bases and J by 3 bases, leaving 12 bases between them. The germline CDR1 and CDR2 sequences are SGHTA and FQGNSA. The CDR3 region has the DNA TGTGCCAGCAGGGGGGGCGGGTTTGGAAACACCATATATTTT. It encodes CASRGGGFGNTIYF.

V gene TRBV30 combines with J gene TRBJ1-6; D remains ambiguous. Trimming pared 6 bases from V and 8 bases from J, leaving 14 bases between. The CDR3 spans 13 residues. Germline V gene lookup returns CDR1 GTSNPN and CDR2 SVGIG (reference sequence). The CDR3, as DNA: TGTGCCTGCAAACTGGGAGGTCATTCACCCCTCCACTTT. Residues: CACKLGGHSPLHF.

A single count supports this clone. In DNA form, the CDR3 reads TGTGCCATCAGTGAGTCGCGGGGGCGAAGAACTGAAGCTTTCTTT. Translating gives CAISESRGRRTEAFF. The chain has TRBV10-3 and TRBJ1-1, with TRBD1 as a possible D gene (6 bases). The V end lost 0 bases, the J end lost 5 bases, and 13 bases lay between the germline ends. Germline CDR1 and CDR2: ENHRY and SYGVKD. CDR3 length equals 15 residues.